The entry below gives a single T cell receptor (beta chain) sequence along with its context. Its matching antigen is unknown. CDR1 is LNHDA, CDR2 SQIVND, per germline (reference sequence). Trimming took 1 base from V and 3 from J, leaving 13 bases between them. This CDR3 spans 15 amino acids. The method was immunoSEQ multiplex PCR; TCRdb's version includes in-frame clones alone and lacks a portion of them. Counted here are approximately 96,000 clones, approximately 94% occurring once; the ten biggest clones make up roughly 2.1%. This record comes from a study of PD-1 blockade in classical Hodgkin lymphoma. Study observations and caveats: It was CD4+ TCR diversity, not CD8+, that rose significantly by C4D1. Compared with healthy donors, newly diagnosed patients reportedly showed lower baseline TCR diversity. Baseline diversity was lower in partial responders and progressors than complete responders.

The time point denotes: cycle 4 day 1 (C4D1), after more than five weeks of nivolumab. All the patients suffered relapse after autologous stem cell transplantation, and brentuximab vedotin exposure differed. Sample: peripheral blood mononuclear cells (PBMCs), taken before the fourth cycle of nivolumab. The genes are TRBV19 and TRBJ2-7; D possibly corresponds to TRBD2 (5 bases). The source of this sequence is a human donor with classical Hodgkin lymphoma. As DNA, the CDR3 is TGTGCCAGTAGTATAGGAGCGGCAGTAATCTACGAGCAGTACTTC. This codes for CASSIGAAVIYEQYF.